The subject of this entry is one TCR beta chain. Its antigen is as yet unknown. V was pared by 4 bases and J by 6 bases, with 7 bases of the junction left unmatched. The CDR3 loop spans 14 amino acids. The germline V gene encodes CDR1 SGHRS and CDR2 YFSETQ. In the PCR, 60 Vbeta and 13 Jbeta primers were used. Produced via immunoSEQ multiplex PCR; TCRdb's table is partial and in-frame only. The sample carries roughly 290,000 clones, roughly 89% recorded once. The sample belongs to a study of cytomegalovirus exposure and HLA in healthy donors. Study findings and constraints: The sole available immune exposure information was CMV serostatus.

The receptor comes from a woman aged 18-35 years in good health and CMV-seronegative. V gene TRBV5-1 combines with J gene TRBJ2-3; 8 bases align to TRBD1. Sequencing used PBMCs. The CDR3 region is CASSPGQGYDTQYF. The CDR3 coding sequence is TGCGCCAGCAGCCCCGGACAGGGTTACGATACGCAGTATTTT.